A selection of T cell receptor beta chains follows, all from one sample in a study of cytomegalovirus exposure and HLA in healthy donors. Method: immunoSEQ multiplex PCR; TCRdb's copy keeps in-frame clones and lacks some. The top ten hold roughly 13% of the sample, which has approximately 180,000 clones, about 78% seen once. The sequenced sample was PBMCs. These TCRs come from a woman in her forties or fifties in good health and CMV-seropositive. CDR3s include the opening cysteine and the closing phenylalanine or tryptophan. D genes are given only for firm matches. Clone size, where shown, is once, few, many, or a class for clones that have expanded.

clone size: -; D gene: TRBD2; V gene: TRBV6-1; J gene: TRBJ2-5; CDR3 DNA: TGTGCCAGTACAATCGGGGGGGAGACCCAGTACTTC; CDR3 protein: CASTIGGETQYF
clone size: -; D gene: -; V gene: TRBV7-9; J gene: TRBJ1-1; CDR3 DNA: TGTGCCAGCAGCTTAAAGGGGCCGGGCTTGAACACTGAAGCTTTCTTT; CDR3 protein: CASSLKGPGLNTEAFF
clone size: -; D gene: TRBD1; V gene: TRBV10-3; J gene: TRBJ2-3; CDR3 DNA: TGTGCCATCAGTGGTTCGACAGGGGGCATTAGAACAGATACGCAGTATTTT; CDR3 protein: CAISGSTGGIRTDTQYF
clone size: -; D gene: TRBD2; V gene: TRBV7-3; J gene: TRBJ2-3; CDR3 DNA: TGTGCCAGCAGTCCGCGGGGGGCGAGCACAGATACGCAGTATTTT; CDR3 protein: CASSPRGASTDTQYF
clone size: -; D gene: -; V gene: TRBV7-9; J gene: TRBJ1-1; CDR3 DNA: TGTGCCAGCAGCTTACAAGGCCTCCCGGGTACTGAAGCTTTCTTT; CDR3 protein: CASSLQGLPGTEAFF
clone size: once; D gene: -; V gene: TRBV29-1; J gene: TRBJ2-2; CDR3 DNA: TGCAGCGCGCAGGGTCCGAACACCGGGGAGCTGTTTTTT; CDR3 protein: CSAQGPNTGELFF
clone size: -; D gene: -; V gene: TRBV30; J gene: TRBJ2-1; CDR3 DNA: TGTGCCTCGGACTCCTTCCGAAGTTCCTACAATGAGCAGTTCTTC; CDR3 protein: CASDSFRSSYNEQFF
clone size: -; D gene: -; V gene: TRBV6-1; J gene: TRBJ2-3; CDR3 DNA: TGTGCCTGCCGGGTTTACACAGATACGCAGTATTTT; CDR3 protein: CACRVYTDTQYF
clone size: -; D gene: TRBD2; V gene: TRBV2; J gene: TRBJ2-7; CDR3 DNA: TGTGCCAGCAAGTACAGCGGGGGCGTCATCTCCTACGAGCAGTACTTC; CDR3 protein: CASKYSGGVISYEQYF
clone size: -; D gene: TRBD1; V gene: TRBV19; J gene: TRBJ2-4; CDR3 DNA: TGTGCCAGTAGTCTAAGGGACAGGCAGGGAAACATTCAGTACTTC; CDR3 protein: CASSLRDRQGNIQYF
clone size: once; D gene: -; V gene: TRBV11-2; J gene: TRBJ1-1; CDR3 DNA: TGTGCCAGCAGCCCTGAGACGGGGTTTGGCACTGAAGCTTTCTTT; CDR3 protein: CASSPETGFGTEAFF
clone size: -; D gene: TRBD1; V gene: TRBV12-5; J gene: TRBJ1-2; CDR3 DNA: TGTGCTAGTGGTTTGACAGGGGGCAACTATGGCTACACCTTC; CDR3 protein: CASGLTGGNYGYTF
clone size: -; D gene: -; V gene: TRBV4-1; J gene: TRBJ2-7; CDR3 DNA: TGCGCCAGCAGCCAAGCCGACAGAACCTACGAGCAGTACTTT; CDR3 protein: CASSQADRTYEQYF
clone size: once; D gene: -; V gene: TRBV15; J gene: TRBJ1-5; CDR3 DNA: TGTGCCACCAGCAGACTCCGGACAAGGGATCAGCCCCAGCATTTT; CDR3 protein: CATSRLRTRDQPQHF
clone size: few; D gene: TRBD1; V gene: TRBV25-1; J gene: TRBJ2-7; CDR3 DNA: TGTGCCAGCAGTGCCACGGACAGGGGCACCTACGAGCAGTACTTC; CDR3 protein: CASSATDRGTYEQYF
clone size: -; D gene: -; V gene: TRBV7-9; J gene: TRBJ2-1; CDR3 DNA: TGTGCCAGCAGCTCAGGGGCGGGGAGGGACAATGAGCAGTTCTTC; CDR3 protein: CASSSGAGRDNEQFF
clone size: -; D gene: TRBD2; V gene: TRBV5-1; J gene: TRBJ2-1; CDR3 DNA: TGCGCCAGCAGCTTGGAGTTCCGGGGGGGAGGGAATGAGCAGTTCTTC; CDR3 protein: CASSLEFRGGGNEQFF
clone size: once; D gene: TRBD1; V gene: TRBV6-1; J gene: TRBJ1-5; CDR3 DNA: TGTGCCAGCAGGATGGACAGGGCTTGGAATCAGCCCCAGCATTTT; CDR3 protein: CASRMDRAWNQPQHF
clone size: -; D gene: TRBD1; V gene: TRBV7-3; J gene: TRBJ1-1; CDR3 DNA: TGTGCCAGCAGCTTGAGAGACAGGGGGCTTAGCACTGAAGCTTTCTTT; CDR3 protein: CASSLRDRGLSTEAFF